These 10 T cell receptor beta chains came from one sample sequenced in a study of blood T cell repertoires in COVID-19. TCRdb keeps only in-frame clones here, not all; method: immunoSEQ multiplex PCR. The data hold approximately 75,000 clones, with approximately 85% observed a single time. Sequenced material: peripheral blood. Receptors originate from a man at least 80 years old with acute or convalescent COVID-19.

CDR3 nucleotide sequence: TGTGCCACCAGTGAGGCAGACTATGGCTACACCTTC. This translates into CATSEADYGYTF. The chain combines TRBV24-1 with TRBJ1-2, with D uncertain. The CDR3 extends over 12 amino acids. The V end was cut by 4 bases, the J end by 3 bases, with 5 bases between. The germline V gene has CDR1 KGHDR and CDR2 SFDVKD.

The chain couples TRBV28 to TRBJ1-5, with 10 bases matching TRBD1. There are 16 residues in the CDR3. Germline CDR1 is MDHEN and CDR2 is SYDVKM. V trimming: 5 bases; J trimming: 1 base; junction bases outside the gene matches: 5. CDR3 amino acids: CASSTRDRGSNQPQHF. The DNA of the CDR3 is TGTGCCAGCAGTACACGGGACAGGGGAAGCAATCAGCCCCAGCATTTT.

The chain combines TRBV18 with TRBJ2-7, with 10 bases identical to TRBD2. Trimming cost V 6 bases and J 5 bases; bases outside gene matches: 10. There are 15 residues in the CDR3. CDR1 and CDR2 (germline): KGHSH, LQKENI. The CDR3 loop reads CASSMESGRAHEQYF. The DNA for the CDR3 is TGTGCCAGCTCCATGGAGAGCGGGAGGGCCCACGAGCAGTACTTC.

CDR3 in amino acids: CASRLAGSTDTQYF. The CDR3 bases are TGTGCCAGCAGACTAGCGGGGAGCACAGATACGCAGTATTTT. The chain joins TRBV2 to TRBJ2-3; 10 positions agree with TRBD2. Germline CDR1 is SNHLY and CDR2 is FYNNEI. The CDR3 contains 14 residues. V lost 6 bases, J lost 0 bases, and 0 bases stayed unmatched.

The gene calls are TRBV3-1 (or the pseudogene TRBV3-2) and TRBJ2-3, with 7 bases aligning to TRBD2. The CDR3 has 14 amino acids. V lost 0 bases to trimming and J lost 8 bases; unmatched junction nucleotides: 5. CDR1 LGHDT and CDR2 YNNKEL come from the germline V gene (reference sequence). CDR3 residues: CASSQDQAGPTQYF. The CDR3 nucleotides read TGTGCCAGCAGCCAAGACCAAGCGGGGCCTACGCAGTATTTT.

The chain joins TRBV19 to TRBJ1-5; 7 bases are a match to TRBD1. The CDR3 is 16 amino acids. Trimming took 6 bases from V and 2 from J; bases not matched to a gene: 10. Germline V gene lookup returns CDR1 LNHDA and CDR2 SQIVND (reference sequence). The CDR3 protein is CASSDQGVGGNQPQHF. CDR3 nucleotide sequence: TGTGCCAGTAGCGATCAGGGGGTTGGGGGCAATCAGCCCCAGCATTTT.

The chain carries TRBV4-1 and TRBJ2-7, with D possibly matching TRBD2 (6 bases). Trimming took 6 bases from V and 1 from J, leaving 13 bases between them. CDR3 length: 14 residues. Germline CDR1 reads MGHRA; CDR2 reads YSYEKL. CDR3 DNA: TGCGCCAGCAGTCTCGTCGCGGGGTCCTACGAGCAGTACTTC. Its protein is CASSLVAGSYEQYF.

The rearrangement links TRBV7-2 to TRBJ2-3, with 9 nucleotides matching TRBD2. The CDR3 contains 16 residues. V was pared by 1 base and J by 1 base, with 3 bases of the junction left unmatched. Germline CDR1 is SGHTA and CDR2 is FQGNSA. As DNA, the CDR3 is TGTGCCAGCAGCTTAGAGTTAGCGGGGGGCACAGATACGCAGTATTTT. The encoded protein is CASSLELAGGTDTQYF.

V gene TRBV6-2 or TRBV6-3 combines with J gene TRBJ2-7; the D gene is possibly TRBD1 (5 bases). Trimming removed 2 bases at V and 0 bases at J, with 8 bases between. CDR3 length: 14 residues. Germline CDR1 is MNHEY and CDR2 is SVGEGT. The CDR3 protein is CASSYVRASYEQYF. The CDR3 DNA sequence: TGTGCCAGCAGTTACGTCAGGGCCTCCTACGAGCAGTACTTC.

The chain has TRBV27 and TRBJ1-2, with D tentatively TRBD1 (6 bases). CDR1 MNHEY and CDR2 SMNVEV come from the germline V gene (reference sequence). The CDR3 totals 12 residues. V was shortened by 8 bases and J by 1 base, with 8 bases between the two germline ends. As DNA, the CDR3 is TGTGCCAGCTCCAGGGGTAACTATGGCTACACCTTC. It is translated as CASSRGNYGYTF.